This is a list of T cell receptor beta chains from one sample in a study of cytomegalovirus exposure and HLA in healthy donors. The table came from immunoSEQ multiplex PCR; TCRdb's copy has only in-frame clones and leaves some out. The sample has roughly 150,000 clones; approximately 71% are singletons. Material: PBMCs. Receptor source: a man between 18 and 35 years old in good health and CMV-seropositive. The conserved cysteine and the conserved F or W are not part of the CDR3 here.

J gene: TRBJ2-1
V gene: TRBV7-2
CDR3 protein: ASSLEVAGGPWEQF

J gene: TRBJ2-2
V gene: TRBV27
CDR3 protein: ASSARGDTGELF

J gene: TRBJ2-3
V gene: TRBV5-1
CDR3 protein: ASRVVPGLAGGITDTQY

J gene: TRBJ2-5
V gene: TRBV27
CDR3 protein: ASSLGWGGAGETQY

J gene: TRBJ2-1
V gene: TRBV7-9
CDR3 protein: ASIRGFVRGEQF

J gene: TRBJ1-1
V gene: TRBV27
CDR3 protein: ASSRQGITEAF

J gene: TRBJ2-5
V gene: TRBV2
CDR3 protein: ASSPYAGGQQETQY

J gene: TRBJ1-5
V gene: TRBV6-1
CDR3 protein: ASSEGRQGNQPQH

J gene: TRBJ2-5
V gene: TRBV19
CDR3 protein: ASSNTPQETQY

J gene: TRBJ2-1
V gene: TRBV7-2
CDR3 protein: ASSPWDSGRWDNEQF

J gene: TRBJ2-2
V gene: TRBV5-1
CDR3 protein: ASSLAGESYGELF

J gene: TRBJ2-5
V gene: TRBV30
CDR3 protein: AWSRAGIKETQY

J gene: TRBJ2-7
V gene: TRBV28
CDR3 protein: ASSLRGFVSYEQY

J gene: TRBJ1-5
V gene: TRBV10-3
CDR3 protein: AISEGQNSNQPQH

J gene: TRBJ2-3
V gene: TRBV7-2
CDR3 protein: ASSLLQVDTQY

J gene: TRBJ2-1
V gene: TRBV28
CDR3 protein: ASRLRSGSHSYNEQF

J gene: TRBJ1-5
V gene: TRBV19
CDR3 protein: ASSIEGLQGYSNQPQH

J gene: TRBJ2-5
V gene: TRBV5-1
CDR3 protein: ASSVGGKETQY

J gene: TRBJ1-5
V gene: TRBV2
CDR3 protein: ASRDPGNQPQH

J gene: TRBJ1-5
V gene: TRBV19
CDR3 protein: ASSIVGRGADQPQH

J gene: TRBJ2-1
V gene: TRBV11-3
CDR3 protein: ASSLRQGRYNEQF

J gene: TRBJ1-3
V gene: TRBV29-1
CDR3 protein: SVEPRDSDTIY

J gene: TRBJ2-7
V gene: TRBV5-1
CDR3 protein: ASSSVSGRAFNEQY